This is a list of T cell receptor beta chains from one sample in a study of blood T cell dynamics during melanoma immunotherapy. Assay used: immunoSEQ multiplex PCR; TCRdb lists only in-frame clones, some missing. The table lists more than 11,000 clones, just over 85% of them singletons. The sample consisted of blood, taken from a patient treated with checkpoint blockade. These receptors were taken from a human donor with melanoma. CDR3s include the opening cysteine and the closing phenylalanine or tryptophan. D genes are given only for firm matches. A row's size may be missing; if present it is once, few, many or a size class.

V	D	size	J	DNA	CDR3
TRBV4-3	TRBD1	.	TRBJ1-2	TGCGCCAGCAGCCCCGGGACAGGGGGCGAGTATGGCTACACCTTC	CASSPGTGGEYGYTF
TRBV4-3	TRBD1	.	TRBJ2-7	TGCGCCAGCAGCCATTCAGCGACAGGGGAGTCCTACGAGCAGTACTTC	CASSHSATGESYEQYF
TRBV4-3	.	.	TRBJ1-2	TGCGCCAGCAGCCAAGATAACGGGATCTATGGCTACACCTTC	CASSQDNGIYGYTF
TRBV27	TRBD1	.	TRBJ1-1	TGTGCCAGCAGGATACCAGGGGGCTCCACTGAAGCTTTCTTT	CASRIPGGSTEAFF
TRBV7-2	.	.	TRBJ2-5	TGTGCCAGCAGCTTGAGAAACCGAAATCTCCAAGAGACCCAGTACTTC	CASSLRNRNLQETQYF
TRBV9	.	.	TRBJ1-5	TGTGCCAGCAGCGTAGCCCGGGAACGAGGTCAGCCCCAGCATTTT	CASSVARERGQPQHF
TRBV11-2	.	few	TRBJ1-1	TGTGCCAGCAGCTCACAACAGGGTGGCACTGAAGCTTTCTTT	CASSSQQGGTEAFF
TRBV9	.	.	TRBJ1-3	TGTGCCAGCAGCGTAGATAACTCTGGAAACACCATATATTTT	CASSVDNSGNTIYF
TRBV5-1	TRBD1	.	TRBJ1-1	TGCGCCAGCAGTAGGGGACAGGGCACTTTCGCCATGAACACTGAAGCTTTCTTT	CASSRGQGTFAMNTEAFF
TRBV19	.	once	TRBJ1-5	TGTGCCAGTAGTATGACGGGAAACAATCAGCCCCAGCATTTT	CASSMTGNNQPQHF
TRBV11-1	.	.	TRBJ2-2	TGTGCCAGCAGTCTTACCGGGATGAACACCGGGGAGCTGTTTTTT	CASSLTGMNTGELFF
TRBV7-2	TRBD1	.	TRBJ2-7	TGTGCCAGCAGCTTACCGGGACAGGGCGAGCAGTACTTC	CASSLPGQGEQYF
TRBV27	TRBD1	few	TRBJ1-6	TGTGCCAGCAGTTACGCAGGGGGGTATAATTCACCCCTCCACTTT	CASSYAGGYNSPLHF
TRBV6-6	.	few	TRBJ1-1	TGTGCCAGCAGTTACTTGGGCTGGGGCACTGAAGCTTTCTTT	CASSYLGWGTEAFF
TRBV7-9	TRBD1	.	TRBJ2-1	TGTGCCAGCAGCCCGGGACAGGGCCGTTACAATGAGCAGTTCTTC	CASSPGQGRYNEQFF
TRBV12-5	.	.	TRBJ2-2	TGTGCTAGTGGTTTGTCCCTGCAGGCGAGTAACACCGGGGAGCTGTTTTTT	CASGLSLQASNTGELFF
TRBV28	.	.	TRBJ2-2	TGTGCCAGCAGTTCCATCGGAGCGGGTGCCGGGGAGCTGTTTTTT	CASSSIGAGAGELFF
TRBV5-6	TRBD1	.	TRBJ2-2	TGTGCCAGCAGCCCTGGACAGGCGAGCACCGGGGAGCTGTTTTTT	CASSPGQASTGELFF
TRBV7-2	.	few	TRBJ2-6	TGTGCCAGCAGCTCCCCCAACGGGGCCAACGTCCTGACTTTC	CASSSPNGANVLTF
TRBV7-3	.	.	TRBJ2-1	TGTGCCAGCAGCTTACAAGGCCAGGACAATGAGCAGTTCTTC	CASSLQGQDNEQFF
TRBV10-3	TRBD1	.	TRBJ1-2	TGTGCCATCAGCCCAAACCGGGACAGGGGGCTCATTTCCCCTTATGGCTACACCTTC	CAISPNRDRGLISPYGYTF
TRBV7-3	.	.	TRBJ2-6	TGTGCTTGCGGTGGGGGGCCCAGGGGGGCCAACGTCCTGACTTTC	CACGGGPRGANVLTF
TRBV7-9	TRBD2	.	TRBJ2-3	TGTGCCAGCAGCTTACTAGCGGGGGGGACAGATACGCAGTATTTT	CASSLLAGGTDTQYF
TRBV6-5	TRBD1	.	TRBJ1-2	TGTGCCAGCACCCGGGACAGGGCCAACTATGGCTACACCTTC	CASTRDRANYGYTF
TRBV18	.	.	TRBJ1-4	TGTGCCAGCTCACCACCCGGGTCGGGGACTAATGAAAAACTGTTTTTT	CASSPPGSGTNEKLFF
TRBV4-1	.	.	TRBJ2-3	TGCGCCAGCAGCCAAGATAATGGGCAGGGGCAGGCAGATACGCAGTATTTT	CASSQDNGQGQADTQYF
TRBV18	.	few	TRBJ2-2	TGTGCCAGCTCACTTAACTTCCTCGGGAACACCGGGGAGCTGTTTTTT	CASSLNFLGNTGELFF
TRBV5-1	.	.	TRBJ2-5	TGCGCCAGCAGCTACAGGGACCCGGAGACCCAGTACTTC	CASSYRDPETQYF
TRBV9	.	few	TRBJ2-7	TGTGCCAGCAGCGTAGAAATGGGCGAGCAGTACTTC	CASSVEMGEQYF
TRBV10-2	.	.	TRBJ1-2	TGCGCCAGCAGTGGGGCACAGTCTCATGGCTACACCTTC	CASSGAQSHGYTF
TRBV7-9	TRBD1	once	TRBJ2-4	TGTGCCAGCAGCTTAGGGCTCGACAGGGGGGTGAAGGGGAACATTCAGTACTTC	CASSLGLDRGVKGNIQYF
TRBV6-1	.	.	TRBJ2-1	TGTGCCAGCAGTGAAGGGGGGATCGGCCTTTGGTGGAATGAGCAGTTCTTC	CASSEGGIGLWWNEQFF
TRBV4-1	.	.	TRBJ1-2	TGCGCCAGCAGCCAAGATCGAGGGGTTGGAGGCTACACCTTC	CASSQDRGVGGYTF
TRBV14	TRBD1	once	TRBJ2-2	TGTGCCAGCAGCCGCATCCAGGGGGCCCCGGGCACCGGGGAGCTGTTTTTT	CASSRIQGAPGTGELFF
TRBV2	.	.	TRBJ1-2	TGTGCCAGTAGCGAGAACGGGATGCACTATGGCTACACCTTC	CASSENGMHYGYTF
TRBV19	TRBD2	.	TRBJ2-1	TGTGCCAGTATGGGGCGGGGGGACAATGAGCAGTTCTTC	CASMGRGDNEQFF
TRBV18	TRBD1	.	TRBJ2-7	TGTGCCAGCTCACCGTCGGGACAGGGGGTATACGAGCAGTACTTC	CASSPSGQGVYEQYF
TRBV15	.	.	TRBJ2-1	TGTGCCACCAGCAGAGCTGCTCTCCCATACAATGAGCAGTTCTTC	CATSRAALPYNEQFF
TRBV27	TRBD1	once	TRBJ1-6	TGTGCCAGCAGAGGGACAGGGAAAAATTCACCCCTCCACTTT	CASRGTGKNSPLHF
TRBV18	.	few	TRBJ1-5	TGTGCCAGCTCACCGTTTAATCAGCCCCAGCATTTT	CASSPFNQPQHF
TRBV6-5	.	few	TRBJ2-6	TGTGCCAGCAGAGCGACGGCCCGGGGGGCCAACGTCCTGACTTTC	CASRATARGANVLTF
TRBV2	.	few	TRBJ1-3	TGTGCCAGCAGTGAAGTGGGCAGGGGAGAAAGAAACACCATATATTTT	CASSEVGRGERNTIYF
TRBV5-1	TRBD2	few	TRBJ2-4	TGCGCCAGCAGCCTGGCGGGGGGGGACGGCAAAAACATTCAGTACTTC	CASSLAGGDGKNIQYF
TRBV5-6	.	.	TRBJ1-5	TGTGCCAGCAGCTTGAAGGGGTCCAATCAGCCCCAGCATTTT	CASSLKGSNQPQHF
TRBV7-9	.	.	TRBJ2-7	TGTGCCAGCAGCCCTCCTGGGACATTGGGGATCTACGAGCAGTACTTC	CASSPPGTLGIYEQYF
TRBV5-8	TRBD2	.	TRBJ2-5	TGTGCCAGCAGCTTACTAGCTAGCGGGGAAGAGACCCAGTACTTC	CASSLLASGEETQYF